This is a list of T cell receptor beta chains from one sample in a study of cytomegalovirus exposure and HLA in healthy donors. Clones were sequenced by immunoSEQ multiplex PCR, and TCRdb holds only the in-frame ones, with some missing. This sample has some 130,000 clones, with 78% found just once. The sequencing input was PBMCs. The source of these receptors is a female donor in good health and CMV-seronegative. The CDR3 runs from the conserved cysteine through the conserved F or W. D genes are given only for firm matches. Only part of the rows carry a size: once, few, many, or a class if the clone is expanded.

v_call,j_call,d_call,clone_size,cdr3_nt,cdr3_aa
TRBV28,TRBJ2-7,TRBD1,NA,TGTGCCAGCAGTACGGGGACAGTTAGCTCCTACGAGCAGTACTTC,CASSTGTVSSYEQYF
TRBV9,TRBJ2-5,TRBD1,NA,TGTGCCAGCAGCTCCTGGACAGGGGGTTCGGAGACCCAGTACTTC,CASSSWTGGSETQYF
TRBV7-9,TRBJ1-1,TRBD1,NA,TGTGCCAGCAGCCTTCGGACAGGGGGCATAGCTGAAGCTTTCTTT,CASSLRTGGIAEAFF
TRBV7-9,TRBJ2-5,TRBD1,NA,TGTGCCAGCAGCTTCGACAGGGGGGAGGAGACCCAGTACTTC,CASSFDRGEETQYF
TRBV5-4,TRBJ2-3,NA,NA,TGTGCCAGCAGCTTGGGAGGTAGCGGTAGCACAGATACGCAGTATTTT,CASSLGGSGSTDTQYF
TRBV29-1,TRBJ2-7,NA,NA,TGCAGCGTTGAAGATCCAAGCGGCCGCCCCGGCGAGCAGTACTTC,CSVEDPSGRPGEQYF
TRBV4-1,TRBJ2-7,NA,NA,TGCGCCAGCAGCCAATTCGGGAGACTGACCTACGAGCAGTACTTC,CASSQFGRLTYEQYF
TRBV2,TRBJ1-1,TRBD1,NA,TGTGCCAGCGGACAGGGGGCGTATCCTGAAGCTTTCTTT,CASGQGAYPEAFF
TRBV18,TRBJ2-7,NA,NA,TGTGCCAGCTCGGCCGGGGTTACCTACGAGCAGTACTTC,CASSAGVTYEQYF
TRBV7-3,TRBJ2-5,NA,NA,TGTGCCAGCAGCCCTGACAGGTTGGAGACCCAGTACTTC,CASSPDRLETQYF
TRBV25-1,TRBJ2-5,TRBD2,NA,TGTGCCAGCAGTTCACCGGGAGGGAGGGAGACCCAGTACTTC,CASSSPGGRETQYF
TRBV29-1,TRBJ1-2,NA,NA,TGCAGCGTTGAATCGGGGAATGGCTACACCTTC,CSVESGNGYTF
TRBV15,TRBJ2-7,NA,NA,TGTGCCACCAGCAGAGCCCCTCATCCAGCGGCGGGGGAGCAGTACTTC,CATSRAPHPAAGEQYF
TRBV6-1,TRBJ1-5,NA,few,TGTGCCAGCAGTGAACGCTCTTGGGGGGGCAATCAGCCCCAGCATTTT,CASSERSWGGNQPQHF
TRBV9,TRBJ1-3,TRBD1,few,TGTGCCAGCAGCGCCTACGAACTCGGGACAGCCTACTCTGGAAACACCATATATTTT,CASSAYELGTAYSGNTIYF
TRBV9,TRBJ2-1,NA,NA,TGTGCCAGCAGCGCCCATTCACTAGGCAGTGAGCAGTTCTTC,CASSAHSLGSEQFF
TRBV2,TRBJ2-7,NA,once,TGTGCCAGCAGAGCCCAACTTGGGGCGTACGAGCAGTACTTC,CASRAQLGAYEQYF
TRBV7-2,TRBJ2-7,TRBD1,NA,TGTGCCAGCAGCTTCAGGGGGCGTTACGAGCAGTACTTC,CASSFRGRYEQYF
TRBV18,TRBJ2-1,TRBD1,NA,TGTGCCAGCTCACCGACCGGGACAGGTTACAATGAGCAGTTCTTC,CASSPTGTGYNEQFF
TRBV6-1,TRBJ2-7,NA,NA,TGTGCCAGCAGTGAAGGCTCAGGGCAAGCCTACGAGCAGTACTTC,CASSEGSGQAYEQYF
TRBV5-1,TRBJ2-6,TRBD1,once,TGCGCCAGCAGCTCAACACCAGGGGGCTCTGGGGCCAACGTCCTGACTTTC,CASSSTPGGSGANVLTF
TRBV30,TRBJ1-5,NA,NA,TGTGCCTGGAATTTAGGGGGTGAGCCCCAGCATTTT,CAWNLGGEPQHF
TRBV27,TRBJ2-3,TRBD2,NA,TGTGCCAGCAGTTACCGGACTAGCCCCCCAGATACGCAGTATTTT,CASSYRTSPPDTQYF
TRBV25-1,TRBJ1-2,TRBD1,once,TGTGCCAGCAGTGAGATGCCAGGACAGGGGAAACCTAACTATGGCTACACCTTC,CASSEMPGQGKPNYGYTF
TRBV7-7,TRBJ1-5,TRBD1,NA,TGTGCTAGCAGCTTAGCCGGGACAGGGATTCAGCCCCAGCATTTT,CASSLAGTGIQPQHF
TRBV7-2,TRBJ2-3,NA,NA,TGTGCCAGCAGCTCCTACACAGATACGCAGTATTTT,CASSSYTDTQYF
TRBV21-1,TRBJ2-1,NA,NA,TGTGCCAGCAGCTACCGACTAGCGGGAGATTCCTACAATGAGCAGTTCTTC,CASSYRLAGDSYNEQFF
TRBV29-1,TRBJ2-7,TRBD1,NA,TGCAGCGCCGCGACGAGGGGTAACATTGTGGGGACAGGGGGAAGGAACGAGCAGTACTTC,CSAATRGNIVGTGGRNEQYF
TRBV5-1,TRBJ2-5,NA,NA,TGCGCCAGCAGCTTGGCCGAAGGGCCGGGGGCCCAGTACTTC,CASSLAEGPGAQYF
TRBV28,TRBJ1-5,TRBD1,NA,TGTGCCAGCAATTTAGGGGGCGCGGCAGAACAGCCCCAGCATTTT,CASNLGGAAEQPQHF
TRBV5-1,TRBJ1-1,NA,NA,TGCGCCAGCAGCTTGGTCGGAGGCCCGGCCGTTGGAGCTTTCTTT,CASSLVGGPAVGAFF
TRBV7-9,TRBJ2-1,NA,NA,TGTGCCAGCAGCTTAAACGGGTATTCCTACAATGAGCAGTTCTTC,CASSLNGYSYNEQFF
TRBV27,TRBJ2-7,TRBD1,once,TGTGCCAGCAGTCTGACAGGGTCCCTACGGCAGCAGTACTTC,CASSLTGSLRQQYF
TRBV2,TRBJ1-2,NA,NA,TGTGCCAGCAGTGAAAGGAGGGTGGGGGGCTACACCTTC,CASSERRVGGYTF
TRBV7-2,TRBJ2-3,TRBD2,NA,TGTGCCAGCAGCTTAGTGGCGGGAGTAACAGATACGCAGTATTTT,CASSLVAGVTDTQYF
TRBV5-1,TRBJ1-2,NA,NA,TGCGCCAGCAGCTTGGTCTTGGGGGGGAGTGCTGGCTACACCTTC,CASSLVLGGSAGYTF
TRBV15,TRBJ2-7,NA,NA,TGTGCCACCAGCAGACAGGGCTACGAGCAGTACTTC,CATSRQGYEQYF
TRBV28,TRBJ2-7,NA,NA,TGTGCCAGCAGTTTAAGTTGGGGGGAGAGCGACGAGCAGTACTTC,CASSLSWGESDEQYF
TRBV28,TRBJ1-2,TRBD1,NA,TGTGCCAGCAGTTCGACAGGGGGTTATGGCTACACCTTC,CASSSTGGYGYTF
TRBV5-1,TRBJ2-5,TRBD1,NA,TGCGCCAGCAGATTAGGACAGGGCAGGGGAGAGACCCAGTACTTC,CASRLGQGRGETQYF
TRBV19,TRBJ2-7,TRBD2,once,TGTGCCAGTAGTCCGGGACTAGCTAACTCCTACGAGCAGTACTTC,CASSPGLANSYEQYF
TRBV7-2,TRBJ1-2,TRBD1,once,TGTGCCAGCAGCCCCTGGGACAGGGGCGAGTTGGGCTACACCTTC,CASSPWDRGELGYTF
TRBV15,TRBJ2-5,NA,NA,TGTGCCACCAGCAGTCCTCCGGACACCTTGGGGGAGACCCAGTACTTC,CATSSPPDTLGETQYF
TRBV9,TRBJ2-7,TRBD1,NA,TGTGCCAGCAGCGTAGATGGGACAGGGTCGTACGAGCAGTACTTC,CASSVDGTGSYEQYF
TRBV28,TRBJ2-1,TRBD2,NA,TGTGCCAGCAGCTCCTTCGCTAGCGGGAGGGAGAATGAGCAGTTCTTC,CASSSFASGRENEQFF
TRBV28,TRBJ1-4,NA,NA,TGTGCCAGCGGCGGGGCAGGGTTTGTAAAACTGTTTTTT,CASGGAGFVKLFF
TRBV5-4,TRBJ2-7,TRBD1,NA,TGTGCCAGCCAACAGGGGGCAGGCCCCTACGAGCAGTACTTC,CASQQGAGPYEQYF
TRBV28,TRBJ2-5,NA,NA,TGTGCCAGCAGTTTGGCCTCGACTAGCCAAGAGACCCAGTACTTC,CASSLASTSQETQYF
TRBV28,TRBJ2-2,TRBD1,NA,TGTGCCAGCAGTCAGACCGGGACAGGACGTACCGGGGAGCTGTTTTTT,CASSQTGTGRTGELFF
TRBV19,TRBJ1-5,NA,NA,TGTGCCAGTAGTATGGCTCCAGGGCGTCAGCCCCAGCATTTT,CASSMAPGRQPQHF
TRBV7-9,TRBJ2-3,TRBD2,NA,TGTGCCAGCAGCTTAAGCGGGACTAGCACAGATACGCAGTATTTT,CASSLSGTSTDTQYF
TRBV7-8,TRBJ1-2,NA,NA,TGTGCCAGCAGCTTAAGTCCCACCGCCGAGGGCCTCTATGGCTACACCTTC,CASSLSPTAEGLYGYTF
TRBV30,TRBJ2-2,TRBD2,NA,TGTGCCTGGAGTGGGACTAGCGGGAGCCGGGGAGCTGTTTTT,CAWSGTSGSRGAVF
TRBV18,TRBJ1-2,TRBD1,NA,TGTGCCAGCTCACCGGACAGGGCGAACTATGGCTACACCTTC,CASSPDRANYGYTF